Below are 21 T cell receptor beta chains sequenced from a single sample in a study of shared clonotypes between healthy human individuals. Produced via immunoSEQ multiplex PCR; TCRdb's table is partial and in-frame only. The sample includes fewer than 600,000 clones, around three quarters of them seen just once. The sample consisted of PBMCs. All receptors derive from a middle-aged woman in good health. Some clones in this sample may be carry-over from other donors' samples.

A note on this clone: This sample includes further DNA sequences coding for the same CDR3. The gene calls are TRBV9 and TRBJ1-3, with TRBD1 as a possible D gene (5 bases). The CDR3 covers 14 residues. V was pared by 2 bases and J by 3 bases, with 9 bases between. CDR1 is SGDLS, CDR2 YYNGEE, per germline. CDR3 protein: CASSVGVSGNTIYF. The CDR3 nucleotides are TGTGCCAGCAGCGTGGGGGTTAGTGGAAACACCATATATTTT.

The chain combines TRBV5-1 with TRBJ2-7; D may be TRBD2 (5 bases). The CDR3 sequence is 12 residues long. Germline CDR1 SGHRS, CDR2 YFSETQ. Trimming took 5 bases from V and 2 from J, leaving 8 bases between them. The CDR3 nucleotides read TGCGCCAGCAGGGGAGATGCCTACGAGCAGTACTTC. Translated: CASRGDAYEQYF.

V gene TRBV5-4 combines with J gene TRBJ2-2; D is unclear. The germline V gene encodes CDR1 SGHNT and CDR2 YYREEE (reference sequence). V dropped 4 bases and J dropped 4 bases, with 11 bases sitting between them. CDR3 length: 14 residues. The CDR3 bases are TGTGCCAGCAGCGCCGGTTCTTTCACCGGGGAGCTGTTTTTT. Translated, it gives CASSAGSFTGELFF.

A single count supports this clone. The chain carries TRBV9 and TRBJ2-5; 7 bases are a match to TRBD2. The CDR3 consists of 16 residues. Germline trimming cut 1 base from V and 4 bases from J; bases unmatched to any gene: 10. The germline V gene encodes CDR1 SGDLS and CDR2 YYNGEE. The CDR3 nucleotides read TGTGCCAGCAGCGTACAGAGCGGGGCTTCCCTAGAGACCCAGTACTTC. The encoded protein is CASSVQSGASLETQYF.

CDR3 sequence reads: CASSIGQGSVTGELFF. For the CDR3, the DNA is TGTGCCAGTAGTATAGGACAGGGGTCGGTCACCGGGGAGCTGTTTTTT. The V and J genes are TRBV19 and TRBJ2-2, with 8 bases fitting TRBD1. There are 16 residues in the CDR3. Germline V gene sequence: CDR1 LNHDA, CDR2 SQIVND (reference sequence). With V trimmed by 1 base and J by 4 bases, 5 bases remained unmatched.

The genes are TRBV7-9 and TRBJ2-5, with a weak D call TRBD2 (6 bases). V dropped 3 bases and J dropped 9 bases, with 11 bases sitting between them. The length of the CDR3 is 12 residues. Looked up from germline, CDR1 is SEHNR and CDR2 is FQNEAQ (reference sequence). The DNA of the CDR3 is TGTGCCAGCAGCTTTTGGGGGGAGGCCCAGTACTTC. Residues: CASSFWGEAQYF.

As DNA, the CDR3 is TGTGCCAGTAGTCCTACAGGGGGCACGAACACCGGGGAGCTGTTTTTT. It translates to CASSPTGGTNTGELFF. The rearrangement uses TRBV19 and TRBJ2-2, with 9 bases lining up with TRBD1. The CDR3 has 16 residues. From germline, CDR1 is LNHDA and CDR2 SQIVND (reference sequence). Losses at the gene ends were 5 bases for V and 0 bases for J; bases not matched to a gene: 4.

This clone was recorded a few times. The genes are TRBV6-5 and TRBJ2-3; 9 nucleotides agree with TRBD1. Germline loops: CDR1 MNHEY, CDR2 SVGAGI. V dropped 6 bases and J dropped 3; count of bases not matched to a gene: 1. The CDR3 totals 13 residues. CDR3 in amino acids: CASRGTGTDTQYF. The CDR3 region has the DNA TGTGCCAGCAGAGGGACAGGGACAGATACGCAGTATTTT.

This chain connects TRBV27 to TRBJ1-5, with no clear D. The CDR3 runs to 12 residues. Trimming took off 5 bases at V and 7 bases at J, with 9 bases between the two ends. Germline-derived CDR1 and CDR2 are MNHEY and SMNVEV (reference sequence). CDR3 loop: CASSLLGQPQHF. For the CDR3, the DNA is TGTGCCAGCAGTCTCCTCGGGCAGCCCCAGCATTTT.

This sequence joins TRBV14 and TRBJ1-4, with 10 bases that match TRBD1. The CDR3 runs to 15 residues. J was trimmed by 7 bases and V by 4 bases; bases with no gene match: 6. Germline V gene data show CDR1 as SGHDN and CDR2 as FVKESK. The CDR3 loop reads CASSRWDRGGEKLFF. The DNA for the CDR3 is TGTGCCAGCAGCCGATGGGACAGGGGAGGTGAAAAACTGTTTTTT.

The chain links TRBV6-1 to TRBJ2-1; 13 nucleotides line up with TRBD2. The CDR3 has 17 amino acids. Germline CDR1 and CDR2: MNHNS and SASEGT. J was trimmed by 6 bases and V by 4 bases; bases with no gene match: 9. The CDR3 sequence is CASSARTSGSRGNEQFF. The CDR3 nucleotides read TGTGCCAGCAGTGCCCGGACTAGCGGGAGTAGGGGCAATGAGCAGTTCTTC.

This clone came up once. Only one base separates this from a far larger clonotype, so it likely reflects a read error. The same CDR3 arises from other DNA sequences in this sample as well. V is TRBV18 and J is TRBJ2-1; maybe TRBD2 (5 bases). The CDR3 is 15 residues long. Germline lookup yields CDR1 KGHSH and CDR2 LQKENI. V dropped 2 bases and J dropped 4 bases, with 12 bases sitting between them. The CDR3 DNA sequence: TGTGCCAGCTCACCAATGGGAGTAAGTTACAATGAGCAGTTCTTC. This codes for CASSPMGVSYNEQFF.

V gene TRBV6-5 combines with J gene TRBJ1-1; D is uncertain. CDR1 is MNHEY and CDR2 is SVGAGI in the germline V gene. This CDR3 region has 13 residues. The V gene lost 7 bases and the J gene lost 2 bases, with 11 bases spanning the gap. For the CDR3, the DNA is TGTGCCAGCAACCCTGCAGGAAACACTGAAGCTTTCTTT. Its translation is CASNPAGNTEAFF.

The DNA of the CDR3 is TGTGCCAGCAGCGTCCTAGCGCGAGGGGACATTCAGTACTTC. Protein product: CASSVLARGDIQYF. The chain recombines TRBV9 with TRBJ2-4, with D perhaps matching TRBD2 (6 bases). Germline V gene lookup returns CDR1 SGDLS and CDR2 YYNGEE. The CDR3 length is 14 residues. With 2 bases removed from V and 8 bases from J, the gap between germline ends came to 14 bases.

Note on this clone: This sample includes further DNA sequences coding for the same CDR3. The DNA for the CDR3 is TGTGCCAGTAGTATCCAGGGATTAAACACTGAAGCTTTCTTT. Amino acid sequence: CASSIQGLNTEAFF. The V and J genes are TRBV19 and TRBJ1-1, with a weak D call TRBD1 (5 bases). V was shortened by 3 bases and J by 2 bases, with 10 bases between the two germline ends. This CDR3 is 14 amino acids long. Per the germline V gene, CDR1 is LNHDA and CDR2 is SQIVND (reference sequence).

This chain joins TRBV18 and TRBJ2-5, with D unclear. This CDR3 region has 12 residues. Germline loops: CDR1 KGHSH, CDR2 LQKENI. V dropped 3 bases and J dropped 4 bases, with 6 bases sitting between them. CDR3 amino acids: CASSPALETQYF. In DNA, the CDR3 is TGTGCCAGCTCACCGGCCTTAGAGACCCAGTACTTC.

This chain connects TRBV4-3 to TRBJ2-7; D gene uncertain. Per germline, CDR1 LGHNA and CDR2 YSLEER. The CDR3 runs 16 residues. The V end lost 1 base, the J end lost 1 base, and 14 bases lay between the germline ends. The CDR3 spells CASSQVVQVSSYEQYF. In nucleotides, the CDR3 is TGCGCCAGCAGCCAAGTAGTTCAGGTTAGTTCCTACGAGCAGTACTTC.

J is TRBJ1-5 and V is TRBV19; 12 bases are shared with TRBD1. The CDR3 runs 16 residues. Germline V gives CDR1 LNHDA, CDR2 SQIVND (reference sequence). The junction had 8 bases not matched to a gene; V was cut back by 6 bases and J by 5 bases. The CDR3 loop reads CASSPGTGGVDQPQHF. CDR3 coding DNA: TGTGCCAGTAGCCCCGGGACAGGGGGCGTCGATCAGCCCCAGCATTTT.

This clone was counted many times. V is TRBV28 and J is TRBJ1-3; D gene uncertain. V dropped 6 bases and J dropped 4 bases, with 7 bases sitting between them. The CDR3 is 12 residues long. Germline CDR1 and CDR2: MDHEN and SYDVKM. The CDR3, as DNA: TGTGCCAGCAGATCGTCCGGAAACACCATATATTTT. Translation: CASRSSGNTIYF.

The J gene is TRBJ2-7, the V gene TRBV6-1; weak D call: TRBD2 (6 bases). The CDR3 contains 14 residues. The V gene lost 0 bases and the J gene lost 3 bases, with 9 bases spanning the gap. In germline, CDR1 is MNHNS, CDR2 SASEGT. CDR3 amino acids: CASSEAGRDYEQYF. CDR3 in DNA: TGTGCCAGCAGTGAAGCTGGGCGGGACTACGAGCAGTACTTC.

The chain employs TRBV2 and TRBJ2-5; D is possibly TRBD1 (6 bases). This CDR3 is 14 amino acids long. The germline CDR1 and CDR2 sequences are SNHLY and FYNNEI. Trimming shortened V by 3 bases and J by 2 bases, and 10 bases separated the two germline ends. CDR3 loop: CASSDRQAQETQYF. For the CDR3, the DNA is TGTGCCAGCAGTGATAGACAGGCTCAAGAGACCCAGTACTTC.